This is a list of T cell receptor beta chains from one sample in a study of T cell responses to AZD1222 COVID-19 vaccine. Using immunoSEQ multiplex PCR, the repertoire was profiled, and TCRdb retains in-frame clones only, with some absent. The sample holds about 94,000 clones, roughly 90% seen once. Sample: peripheral blood, taken 28 days after the second AZD1222 dose. The receptors were gathered from an adult who received the AZD1222 COVID-19 vaccine. Both conserved end residues are part of each CDR3. The D gene is left open where the match is weak. The listing skips clone size in some rows; elsewhere it reads once, few, many or a size class.

once TRBJ2-3 TRBV7-9 . TGTGCCAGCAGCTTAAACGGGGGATCAGATACGCAGTATTTT CASSLNGGSDTQYF
. TRBJ1-1 TRBV2 . TGTGCCAGCAGTCGGGATTGGGGGGCCACTGAAGCTTTCTTT CASSRDWGATEAFF
. TRBJ1-1 TRBV3-1/TRBV3-2 . TGTGCCAGCAGCCAAGCCGGGACGGGGGGGACTGAAGCTTTCTTT CASSQAGTGGTEAFF
once TRBJ2-1 TRBV6-5 TRBD1 TGTGCCAGCACAGGACAGGGAAACAATGAGCAGTTCTTC CASTGQGNNEQFF
. TRBJ2-2 TRBV30 TRBD1 TGTGCCTGGTACTCGACAGGGCCGAACACCGGGGAGCTGTTTTTT CAWYSTGPNTGELFF
. TRBJ2-7 TRBV12-3/TRBV12-4 . TGTGCCAGCAGTTTTGGGGAAGCCTACGAGCAGTACTTC CASSFGEAYEQYF
. TRBJ2-3 TRBV7-7 . TGTGCTAGCAGCCCGTGGGGGACCGGAGGTACAGATACGCAGTATTTT CASSPWGTGGTDTQYF
. TRBJ1-5 TRBV20-1 . TGCAGTGCTAGTCCAGGGTTCCAGCCCCAGCATTTT CSASPGFQPQHF
. TRBJ2-1 TRBV7-9 TRBD2 TGTGCCAGCAGTATACCGGGACTAGCAGTCTATGAGCAGTTCTTC CASSIPGLAVYEQFF
. TRBJ2-2 TRBV19 . TGTGCCAGTAGTATAGATGGCCTCGGCACCGGGGAGCTGTTTTTT CASSIDGLGTGELFF
. TRBJ2-2 TRBV5-6 . TGTGCCAGCAGCCTTGAAGGGGGACACACCGGGGAGCTGTTTTTT CASSLEGGHTGELFF
once TRBJ2-5 TRBV7-3 . TGTGCCAGCAGCTTAGGGGCGGGCGAGGGAGAGACCCAGTACTTC CASSLGAGEGETQYF
. TRBJ1-1 TRBV5-1 . TGCGCCAGCAGCCCAGGGGTGCTGAACACTGAAGCTTTCTTT CASSPGVLNTEAFF
. TRBJ2-5 TRBV9 TRBD1 TGTGCCAGCAGCGCGGGACAGAGGGCGGAGACCCAGTACTTC CASSAGQRAETQYF
. TRBJ2-5 TRBV7-2 TRBD1 TGTGCCAGCAGTGTACAGGGGGTGAGAAAGACCCAGTACTTC CASSVQGVRKTQYF
once TRBJ1-4 TRBV7-6 TRBD1 TGTGCCAGCAGCGTGGGACAGGGGAATGAAAAACTGTTTTTT CASSVGQGNEKLFF
. TRBJ1-6 TRBV6-6 . TGTGCCAGCAGCCTCCGGACAGTCAATTCACCCCTCCACTTT CASSLRTVNSPLHF
. TRBJ2-7 TRBV10-1 TRBD1 TGCGCCAGCGGCCTGGGCCCTCTTGGACAGGGTATATTCTACGAGCAGTACTTC CASGLGPLGQGIFYEQYF
few TRBJ1-6 TRBV6-1 . TGTGCCAGCAGTGAAGCAGTAGGTCCCCTCCACTTT CASSEAVGPLHF
. TRBJ1-2 TRBV7-8 . TGTGCCAGCAGCCCCGGGGGTCGGACTGAAACTGATGGCTACACCTTC CASSPGGRTETDGYTF
. TRBJ2-7 TRBV13 TRBD2 TGTGCCAGCAGCTTAGAGGCCACTAGCGGGGGGGCCTACGAGCAGTACTTC CASSLEATSGGAYEQYF
. TRBJ1-1 TRBV7-9 . TGTGCCAGCAGCTTAATCGCTTACACTGAAGCTTTCTTT CASSLIAYTEAFF
. TRBJ2-1 TRBV9 . TGTGCCAGCAGCGACCTCTCGGGTGAGCAGTTCTTC CASSDLSGEQFF
. TRBJ1-2 TRBV3-1/TRBV3-2 . TGTGCCAGCAGCCAAGATTCTAGTCGATCCTATGGCTACACCTTC CASSQDSSRSYGYTF
. TRBJ1-1 TRBV27 . TGTGCCAGCAGAACAGGTTTAGGAACTGAAGCTTTCTTT CASRTGLGTEAFF
. TRBJ1-2 TRBV5-1 . TGCGCCAGCAGCTTGGCCCCAGCCAACTATGGCTACACCTTC CASSLAPANYGYTF
. TRBJ1-4 TRBV12-3/TRBV12-4 . TGTGCCAGCACCCTTAACCAGGATGAAAAACTGTTTTTT CASTLNQDEKLFF
few TRBJ2-7 TRBV10-3 TRBD2 TGTGCCATCAGTGACAAGCGGGGGGAATACGAGCAGTACTTC CAISDKRGEYEQYF
. TRBJ1-4 TRBV5-1 TRBD1 TGCGCCAGCAGCTTGGGACAGGGGAGGGAAAAACTGTTTTTT CASSLGQGREKLFF
. TRBJ1-1 TRBV9 . TGTGCCAGCAGCGAGACGGGGTGGGTCACTGAAGCTTTCTTT CASSETGWVTEAFF
. TRBJ1-2 TRBV28 . TGTGCCAGCAGTTCCCAGGAGGGGGTTTATGGCTACACCTTC CASSSQEGVYGYTF
. TRBJ2-3 TRBV4-3 . TGCGCCAGCAGCCCAGGGGTCGGGGGCATTTACACAGATACGCAGTATTTT CASSPGVGGIYTDTQYF
. TRBJ1-1 TRBV30 . TGTGCCTGGAATGTGGGGCTTGGGGGGACTGAAGCTTTCTTT CAWNVGLGGTEAFF
. TRBJ1-1 TRBV2 . TGTGCCAGCAGTGAAGATTTGGGGTACTGGGGAGCTTTCTTT CASSEDLGYWGAFF
. TRBJ2-5 TRBV11-3 . TGTGCCAGCAGCTTAAAACTTACCCGACAAGAGACCCAGTACTTC CASSLKLTRQETQYF
. TRBJ2-1 TRBV9 . TGTGCCAGCAGCGTAGATGGGCAACGCAATGAGCAGTTCTTC CASSVDGQRNEQFF
. TRBJ2-7 TRBV11-1 . TGTGCCAGCAGCCCAGGATGGGGACGGGCGACCTACGAGCAGTACTTC CASSPGWGRATYEQYF
. TRBJ2-5 TRBV29-1 TRBD1 TGCAGCGTTATGGGACAGTCGAGGGAGACCCAGTACTTC CSVMGQSRETQYF
. TRBJ2-3 TRBV19 TRBD1 TGTGCCAGTAGGGGACAGGGGCCAGATACGCAGTATTTT CASRGQGPDTQYF
. TRBJ1-2 TRBV19 TRBD1 TGTGCCAGTAGTACCCAGACAGGGAGCTATGGCTACACCTTC CASSTQTGSYGYTF
. TRBJ2-1 TRBV7-2 TRBD2 TGTGCCAGCAGCCCTGCTAGCGGGAGGGTCTACAATGAGCAGTTCTTC CASSPASGRVYNEQFF
. TRBJ2-2 TRBV15 TRBD1 TGTGCCACCATCCAGGACAGGCCGAACACCGGGGAGCTGTTTTTT CATIQDRPNTGELFF
once TRBJ2-1 TRBV13 TRBD2 TGTGCCAGCAGCCCTAAACTCGTGACTAGCGGGGGATCCTACAATGAGCAGTTCTTC CASSPKLVTSGGSYNEQFF
. TRBJ1-3 TRBV7-2 . TGTGCCAGCAGCTTAGCATCGGCGGGCTCTGGAAACACCATATATTTT CASSLASAGSGNTIYF
. TRBJ1-2 TRBV5-6 TRBD1 TGTGCCAGCAGCCTCATCGGGCAGGGGGCGTATGGCTACACCTTC CASSLIGQGAYGYTF
. TRBJ2-1 TRBV5-4 TRBD1 TGTGCCAGCACCATGGGACAGGGGACATACAATGAGCAGTTCTTC CASTMGQGTYNEQFF
medium-sized TRBJ2-3 TRBV28 . TGTGCCAGCAGCCCCCTGGGAGCGCCCAGACGCACAGATACGCAGTATTTT CASSPLGAPRRTDTQYF
. TRBJ2-1 TRBV27 TRBD2 TGTGCCAGCAGTTCAGCGGGGTACCCGTACAATGAGCAGTTCTTC CASSSAGYPYNEQFF
. TRBJ1-2 TRBV29-1 . TGCAGCGGTATTCAGGGGAATAACTATGGCTACACCTTC CSGIQGNNYGYTF
once TRBJ2-3 TRBV25-1 . TGTGCCAGCAGTACCGGGGCGGGATCGCAGTATTTT CASSTGAGSQYF
. TRBJ1-2 TRBV12-3/TRBV12-4 . TGTGCCAGCAGTCCCCCCCAGTACTATGGCTACACCTTC CASSPPQYYGYTF
few TRBJ2-5 TRBV4-1 . TGCGCCAGCAGCCAAGCCTCGGAGACCCAGTACTTC CASSQASETQYF
. TRBJ2-2 TRBV3-1/TRBV3-2 . TGTGCCAGCAGAGACGCAGGGAGGAACACCGGGGAGCTGTTTTTT CASRDAGRNTGELFF